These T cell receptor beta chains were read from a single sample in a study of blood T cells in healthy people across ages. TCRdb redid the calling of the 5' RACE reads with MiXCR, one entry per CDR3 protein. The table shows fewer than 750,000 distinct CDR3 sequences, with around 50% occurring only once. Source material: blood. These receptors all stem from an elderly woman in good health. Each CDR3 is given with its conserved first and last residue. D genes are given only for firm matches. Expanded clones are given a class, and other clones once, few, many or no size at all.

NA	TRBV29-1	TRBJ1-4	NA	TGCAGCGTGACTACCGGGGGGGAAAAACTGTTTTTT	CSVTTGGEKLFF
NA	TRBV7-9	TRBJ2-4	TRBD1	TGTGCCAGCAGCCGAAAGGGGGCTGAGGCTACGGACATTCAGTACTTC	CASSRKGAEATDIQYF
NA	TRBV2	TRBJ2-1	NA	TGTGCCAGCTCTCTTTCCTGGGGATTGCTGTCCGGTGAGCAGTTCTTC	CASSLSWGLLSGEQFF
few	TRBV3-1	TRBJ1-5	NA	TGTGCCAGCAGCCAAGGAGCGGGGTGGAATCAGCCCCAGCATTTT	CASSQGAGWNQPQHF
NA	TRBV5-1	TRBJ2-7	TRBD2	TGCGCCAGCAGCCTGGGAGGGAGCGGGGGACTGACCTACGAGCAGTACTTC	CASSLGGSGGLTYEQYF
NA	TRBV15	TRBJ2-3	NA	TGTGCCACCATGAGGGCAGGGACTAGCACAGATACGCAGTATTTT	CATMRAGTSTDTQYF
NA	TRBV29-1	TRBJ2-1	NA	TGCAGCGTTGAACCAGGGCCAAGCTCCTACAATGAGCAGTTCTTC	CSVEPGPSSYNEQFF
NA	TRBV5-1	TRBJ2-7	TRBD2	TGCGCCAGCAGCTTGGGCGGGAGTAACTACGAGCAGTACTTC	CASSLGGSNYEQYF
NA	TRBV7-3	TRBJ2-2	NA	TGTGCCAGCGGAGTTGGGACAAACACCGGGGAGCTGTTTTTT	CASGVGTNTGELFF
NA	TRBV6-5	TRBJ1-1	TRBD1	TGTGCCAGCACCTGGGACAGCATGAACACTGAAGCTTTCTTT	CASTWDSMNTEAFF
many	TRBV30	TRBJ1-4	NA	TGTGCCTGGAGTGTACGTGCCCGGACAGATGAAAAACTGTTTTTT	CAWSVRARTDEKLFF
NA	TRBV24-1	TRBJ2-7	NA	TGTGCCACCAGTGGGGACACTATAAACGAGCAGTACTTC	CATSGDTINEQYF
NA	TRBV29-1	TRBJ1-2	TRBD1	TGCAGCGTTGCTCCGGGACAGCTCTATGGCTACACCTTC	CSVAPGQLYGYTF
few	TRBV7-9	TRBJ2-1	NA	TGTGCCAGCAGCTTTCGATGGACGGCTAACCAAGAGACCCAGTTCTTC	CASSFRWTANQETQFF
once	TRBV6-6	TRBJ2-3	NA	TGTGCCAGCAGTTACCTGGGGGGAGGCACAGATACGCAGTATTTT	CASSYLGGGTDTQYF
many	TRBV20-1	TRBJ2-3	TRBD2	TGCAGTGCTAGTGTTAGCGGGAGCACAGATACGCAGTATTTT	CSASVSGSTDTQYF
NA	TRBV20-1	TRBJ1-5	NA	TGCAGTGCTAGAGATGTCGCGGGGGGCAATCAGCCCCAGCATTTT	CSARDVAGGNQPQHF
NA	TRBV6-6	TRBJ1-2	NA	TGTGCCAGCGGAGGAGGCTATGGCTACACCTTC	CASGGGYGYTF
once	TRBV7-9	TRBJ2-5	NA	TGTGCCGGAGGAGAAGAGACCCAGTACTTC	CAGGEETQYF
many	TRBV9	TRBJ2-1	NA	TGTGCCAGCAGCGTGGGGAGTGAGCAGTTCTTC	CASSVGSEQFF
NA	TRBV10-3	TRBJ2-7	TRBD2	TGTGCCATCAGTGGGGAAACTAGCGGGTCTTCCTACGAGCAGTACTTC	CAISGETSGSSYEQYF
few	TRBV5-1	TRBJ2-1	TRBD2	TGCGCCAGCAGCTTACCGGGACTAGCGGACAATGAGCAGTTCTTC	CASSLPGLADNEQFF
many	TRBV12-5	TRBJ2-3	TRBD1	TGTGCTAGTGGCTCCGGGACAGGGGTCTCAGATACGCAGTATTTT	CASGSGTGVSDTQYF
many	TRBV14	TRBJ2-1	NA	TGTGCCAGCAGCCAAGAAGTGCGGACTACCCACAATGAGCAGTTCTTC	CASSQEVRTTHNEQFF
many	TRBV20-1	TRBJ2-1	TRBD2	TGCAGTGCTAGAAACCCCACGGCTAGCGGCATCAGGAATGAGCAGTTCTTC	CSARNPTASGIRNEQFF
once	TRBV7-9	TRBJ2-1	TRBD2	TGTGCCAGCAGCTCGAGCGGGAGGGCCGACAATGAGCAGTTCTTC	CASSSSGRADNEQFF
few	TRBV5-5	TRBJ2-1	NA	TGTGCCAGCAGCTTTGGGCGGGCCCACGGTAATGAGCAGTTCTTC	CASSFGRAHGNEQFF